This T cell receptor (beta chain) was found in a study of immune evolution from preneoplasia to lung adenocarcinoma. The protocol was immunoSEQ multiplex PCR, while the TCRdb copy is restricted to in-frame clones and leaves out a portion. The sample yields under 6,500 clones, about three quarters seen once. V lost 3 bases, J lost 2 bases, and 3 bases stayed unmatched. Germline assignment: CDR1 SEHNR and CDR2 FQNEAQ (reference sequence). The CDR3 covers 15 residues. Points on this clone: What it binds is unknown.

Study-level points and caveats: Top clone frequencies peaked in normal lung, apparently declining through invasive adenocarcinoma. Clonality was highest in normal lung, lower in later-stage lesions apparently.

Resections took place in Japan or China from the mid-2010s to the late 2010s. Two lung cancer pathologists independently confirmed each histologic diagnosis. Sequenced: FFPE minimally invasive lung adenocarcinoma tissue. The TCR originated in a person aged 60-80 years with lung adenocarcinoma. V and J are TRBV7-9 and TRBJ2-1; 8 bases align to TRBD1. CDR3 amino acids: CASSFQGAPYNEQFF. CDR3 sequence (DNA): TGTGCCAGCAGCTTTCAGGGGGCCCCCTACAATGAGCAGTTCTTC.